The clone carrying this TCR beta chain was seen once. This sample stems from a study of blood T cells in healthy people across ages. V was trimmed by 1 base and J by 4 bases, leaving 8 bases between them. CDR3 length: 14 residues. In germline, CDR1 is LGHDT, CDR2 YNNKEL (reference sequence). The authors ran a second PCR of roughly 6 to 12 cycles using a sample-barcoded 5' primer and a J-beta primer mix. TCRdb itself ran the 5' RACE reads through MiXCR, one entry per CDR3 protein. The sample shows almost 1 million distinct CDR3 sequences, approximately 50% of them seen only once. Sample: blood. The receptor was derived from a woman between 55 and 75 years old in good health. The chain employs TRBV3-1 and TRBJ1-5, with no clear D. The CDR3 region has the DNA TGTGCCAGCAGCCAAGGGTCAGTTAATCAGCCCCAGCATTTT. Translation gives CASSQGSVNQPQHF.